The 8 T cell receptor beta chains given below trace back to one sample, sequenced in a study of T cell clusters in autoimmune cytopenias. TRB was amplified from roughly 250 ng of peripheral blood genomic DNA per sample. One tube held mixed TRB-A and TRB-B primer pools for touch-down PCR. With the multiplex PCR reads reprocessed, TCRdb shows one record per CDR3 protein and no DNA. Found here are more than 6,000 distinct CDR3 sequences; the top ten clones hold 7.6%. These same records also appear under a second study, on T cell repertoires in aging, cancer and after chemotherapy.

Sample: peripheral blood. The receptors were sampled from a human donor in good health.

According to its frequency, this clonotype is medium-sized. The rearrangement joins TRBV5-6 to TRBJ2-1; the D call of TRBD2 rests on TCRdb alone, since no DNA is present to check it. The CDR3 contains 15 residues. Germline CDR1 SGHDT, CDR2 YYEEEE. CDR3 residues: CASSLLAGSVNEQFF.

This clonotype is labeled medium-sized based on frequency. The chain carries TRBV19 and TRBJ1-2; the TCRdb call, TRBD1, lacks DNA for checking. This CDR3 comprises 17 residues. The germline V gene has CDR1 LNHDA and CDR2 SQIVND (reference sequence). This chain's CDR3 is CASSIPSTGLFGYGYTF.

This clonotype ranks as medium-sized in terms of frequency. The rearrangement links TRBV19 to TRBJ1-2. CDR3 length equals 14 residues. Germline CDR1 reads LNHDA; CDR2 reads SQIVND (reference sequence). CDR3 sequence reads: CATIPQASGYGYTF.

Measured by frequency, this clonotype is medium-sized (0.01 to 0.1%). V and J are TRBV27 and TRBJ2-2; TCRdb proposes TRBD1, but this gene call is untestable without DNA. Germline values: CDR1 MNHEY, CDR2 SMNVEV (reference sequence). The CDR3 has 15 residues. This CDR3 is CASRLGQGNAGELFF.

CDR3 sequence reads: CASSSRTSGGEDTQYF. The chain is built from TRBV7-9 and TRBJ2-3; as DNA is missing, the TRBD2 call by TCRdb cannot be tested. The CDR3 is 16 amino acids. Germline-derived CDR1 and CDR2 are SEHNR and FQNEAQ (reference sequence).

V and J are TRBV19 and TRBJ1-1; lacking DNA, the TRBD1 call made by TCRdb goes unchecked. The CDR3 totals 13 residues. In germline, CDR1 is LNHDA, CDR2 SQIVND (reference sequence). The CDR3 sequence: CASMGQTNTEAFF.

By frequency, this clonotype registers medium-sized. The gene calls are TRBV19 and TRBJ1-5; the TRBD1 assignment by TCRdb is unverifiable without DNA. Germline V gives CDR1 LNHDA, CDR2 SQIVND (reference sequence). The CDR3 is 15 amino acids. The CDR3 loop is CASSISGGNNQPQHF.

The CDR3 sequence is CASSPTGGQETQYF. V usage is TRBV12-3 or TRBV12-4 and J usage is TRBJ2-5; lacking DNA, the TRBD1 call made by TCRdb goes unchecked. The CDR3 sequence is 14 residues long.